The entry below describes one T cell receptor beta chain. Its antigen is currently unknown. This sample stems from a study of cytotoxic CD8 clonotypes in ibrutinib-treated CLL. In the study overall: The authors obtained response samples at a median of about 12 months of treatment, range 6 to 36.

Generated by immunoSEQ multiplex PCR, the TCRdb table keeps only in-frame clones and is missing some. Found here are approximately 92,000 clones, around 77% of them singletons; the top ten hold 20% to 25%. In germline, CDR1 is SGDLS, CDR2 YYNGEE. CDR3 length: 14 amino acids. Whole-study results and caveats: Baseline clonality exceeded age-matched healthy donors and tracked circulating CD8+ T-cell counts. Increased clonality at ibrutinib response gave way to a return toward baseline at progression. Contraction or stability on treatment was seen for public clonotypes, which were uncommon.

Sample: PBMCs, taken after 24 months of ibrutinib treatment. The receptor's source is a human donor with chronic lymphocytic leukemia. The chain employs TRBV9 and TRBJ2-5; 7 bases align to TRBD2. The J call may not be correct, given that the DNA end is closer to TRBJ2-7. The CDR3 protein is CASSPKTSLYEQYF. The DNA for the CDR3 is TGTGCCAGCAGCCCTAAGACTAGCCTCTACGAGCAGTACTTC.